The entry below gives a single T cell receptor beta chain sequence along with its context. The source of the sample is a study of OX40 agonist ivuxolimab in advanced cancers. Germline-derived CDR1 and CDR2 are SEHNR and FQNEAQ (reference sequence). The CDR3 contains 14 residues. Trimming shortened V by 3 bases and J by 0 bases, and 6 bases separated the two germline ends. Generated by immunoSEQ multiplex PCR, the TCRdb table keeps only in-frame clones and is missing some. The sample includes 82,000 or so clones, roughly 89% of them seen just once. Sample: CD4+ or CD8+ T cells sorted from blood, taken in a trial of the OX40 agonist ivuxolimab. This rearrangement joins TRBV7-9 to TRBJ1-5, with D unclear. This receptor was obtained from an adult with an advanced solid tumor such as melanoma, head and neck, liver or kidney cancer. The CDR3 loop is CASSLSDSNQPQHF. As DNA, the CDR3 is TGTGCCAGCAGCTTGAGTGATAGCAATCAGCCCCAGCATTTT.